Listed below are T cell receptor beta chains from one sample, sequenced in a study of blood T cell repertoires in COVID-19. The repertoire was sequenced with immunoSEQ multiplex PCR; TCRdb's copy has only in-frame clones and lacks some. The data show under 20,000 clones, with over 75% seen just once and around a sixth held by the top ten. Material for sequencing was peripheral blood. Every receptor here comes from a man between 65 and 85 years old with COVID-19, enrolled during active disease. Both conserved end residues are part of each CDR3. Each record gives: D gene, clone size, V gene, J gene, CDR3 DNA, CDR3 protein. The D gene is left open where the match is weak. Rows may omit the clone size; those that give it use once, few, many or a size class.

.	.	TRBV19	TRBJ1-6	TGTGCCAGTAGTATAGACCGGGACAAGGCCTGGCCCCTCCACTTT	CASSIDRDKAWPLHF
.	.	TRBV5-1	TRBJ2-2	TGCGCCAGCAGCCCGGTCAGGGGTTGGACCGGGGAGCTGTTTTTT	CASSPVRGWTGELFF
.	.	TRBV6-2/TRBV6-3	TRBJ2-1	TGTGCCAGCAGTTGGACTGATGGGGGGGAGCAGTTCTTC	CASSWTDGGEQFF
.	.	TRBV7-9	TRBJ2-4	TGTGCCAGCATTCCTCCGGGGGAGGCCAAAAACATTCAGTACTTC	CASIPPGEAKNIQYF
TRBD1	.	TRBV19	TRBJ1-2	TGTGCCAGAGGACAGGGGATCCCTGTGGGTGGCTACACCTTC	CARGQGIPVGGYTF
.	.	TRBV6-1	TRBJ2-5	TGTGCCAGCAGTCGGGGGGCGGAGACCCAGTACTTC	CASSRGAETQYF
TRBD1	.	TRBV18	TRBJ1-5	TGTGCCAGCTCACGAGCGGCCACAGGGGGCGCGGGCAATCAGCCCCAGCATTTT	CASSRAATGGAGNQPQHF
.	.	TRBV27	TRBJ2-5	TGTGCCAGCAGTCCCCTCGACGCGGGCACCCAAGAGACCCAGTACTTC	CASSPLDAGTQETQYF
.	.	TRBV11-2	TRBJ2-7	TGTGCCAGCAGCCCCCGACGGGCGGGGTCCTACGAGCAGTACTTC	CASSPRRAGSYEQYF
.	.	TRBV2	TRBJ1-5	TGTGCCACCACTGAGTGGGCAGTAGGTCAGCCCCAGCATTTT	CATTEWAVGQPQHF
.	medium-sized	TRBV4-1	TRBJ2-3	TGCGCCAGCAGCCAGAGGACGGGAGCAGAAGATACGCAGTATTTT	CASSQRTGAEDTQYF
.	.	TRBV18	TRBJ1-2	TGTGCCAGCTCACCACCCCAGGGTGGAAACTATGGCTACACCTTC	CASSPPQGGNYGYTF
.	.	TRBV28	TRBJ1-2	TGTGCCAGCAGTTTAGCGGCGCCTTACGGCTACACCTTC	CASSLAAPYGYTF
TRBD2	.	TRBV9	TRBJ2-1	TGTGCCAGCAGCGTAACGGGAGGTTCGTCGTTCTTC	CASSVTGGSSFF
TRBD1	few	TRBV27	TRBJ2-1	TGTGCCAGCAGTCTGTTTAGGACAGGGGGCAGCGAGCAGTTCTTC	CASSLFRTGGSEQFF
TRBD1	.	TRBV11-2	TRBJ2-1	TGTGCCAGCAGCTTAGCCCAGACGGCAGGGGGTTCTAATGAGCAGTTCTTC	CASSLAQTAGGSNEQFF
.	.	TRBV27	TRBJ1-2	TGTGCCAGCAGTGCGCTTCCCTCTATTAACTATGGCTACACCTTC	CASSALPSINYGYTF
.	once	TRBV5-1	TRBJ2-1	TGCGCCAGCAGCTTGGGGGACTTCAATGAGCAGTTCTTC	CASSLGDFNEQFF
.	.	TRBV19	TRBJ1-6	TGTGCCAGTAGTTATTCGGCTATAGGAGGTAATTCACCCCTCCACTTT	CASSYSAIGGNSPLHF
.	.	TRBV6-1	TRBJ2-1	TGTGCCAGCAGTGAGTTAGAGGGTTACAATGAGCAGTTCTTC	CASSELEGYNEQFF